The text below deals with one T cell receptor beta chain. Its target is not known. An end of the junction does not agree with germline; a read error may underlie this. This entry comes from a study of T cells after yellow fever vaccination. TCRdb re-called the 5' RACE reads through MiXCR, storing one row per CDR3 protein. The table includes approximately 300,000 distinct CDR3 sequences, around 6.8% detected once. The CDR3 is 14 amino acids. CDR1 and CDR2 (germline): SGHAT, FQNNGV. Points from the study as a whole: The appearance of a small share of clonotypes in both CD4 and CD8 compartments was observed.

The chain combines TRBV11-2 with TRBJ1-5; no clear D gene. The origin of this receptor is a man aged 18-30 years who received the YFV17D yellow fever vaccine. The sequenced sample was PBMCs, obtained 45 days after the first yellow fever vaccination. In DNA form, the CDR3 reads TGTGCCAGCAGCCGCGCCGGTTCTGATCAGCCCCAGCTTTTT. As protein: CASSRAGSDQPQLF.